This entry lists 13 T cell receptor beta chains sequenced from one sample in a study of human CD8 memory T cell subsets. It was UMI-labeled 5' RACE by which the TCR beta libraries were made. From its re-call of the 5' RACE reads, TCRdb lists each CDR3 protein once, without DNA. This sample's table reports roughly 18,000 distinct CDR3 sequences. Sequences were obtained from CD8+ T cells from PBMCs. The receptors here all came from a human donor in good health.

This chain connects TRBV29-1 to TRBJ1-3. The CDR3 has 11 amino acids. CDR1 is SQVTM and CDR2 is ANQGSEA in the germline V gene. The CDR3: CSVDFGNTIYF.

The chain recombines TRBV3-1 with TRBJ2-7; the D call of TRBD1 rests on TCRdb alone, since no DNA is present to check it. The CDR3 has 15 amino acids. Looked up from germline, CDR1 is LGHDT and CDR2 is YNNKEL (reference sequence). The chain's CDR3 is CASSRPRDSIYEQYF.

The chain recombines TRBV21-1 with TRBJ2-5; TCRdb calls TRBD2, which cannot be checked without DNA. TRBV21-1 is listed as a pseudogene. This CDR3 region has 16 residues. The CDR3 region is CASSKPIAVGRETQYF.

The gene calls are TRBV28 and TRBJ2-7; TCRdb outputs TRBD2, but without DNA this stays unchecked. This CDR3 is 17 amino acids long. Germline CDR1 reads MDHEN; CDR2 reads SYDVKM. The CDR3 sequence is CASSLYPPTSGIYEQYF. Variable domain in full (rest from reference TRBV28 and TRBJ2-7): DVKVTQSSRYLVKRTGEKVFLECVQDMDHENMFWYRQDPGLGLRLIYFSYDVKMKEKGDIPEGYSVSREKKERFSLILESASTNQTSMYLCASSLYPPTSGIYEQYFGPGTRLTVT.

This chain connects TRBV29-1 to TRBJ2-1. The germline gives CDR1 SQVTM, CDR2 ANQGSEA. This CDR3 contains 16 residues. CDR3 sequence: CSVEGNGGSSYNEQFF.

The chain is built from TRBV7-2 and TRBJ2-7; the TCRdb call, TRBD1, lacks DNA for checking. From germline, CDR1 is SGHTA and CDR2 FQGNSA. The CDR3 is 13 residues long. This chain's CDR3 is CASSAGAYYEQYF.

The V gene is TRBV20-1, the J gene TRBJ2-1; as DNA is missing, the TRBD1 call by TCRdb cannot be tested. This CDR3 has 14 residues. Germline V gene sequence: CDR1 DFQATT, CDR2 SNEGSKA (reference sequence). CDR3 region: CSARDSKGRNEQFF.

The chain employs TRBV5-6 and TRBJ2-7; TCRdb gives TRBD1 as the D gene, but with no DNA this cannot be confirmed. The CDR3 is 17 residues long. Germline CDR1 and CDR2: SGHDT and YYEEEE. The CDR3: CASSLFEGTDLLNEQYF.

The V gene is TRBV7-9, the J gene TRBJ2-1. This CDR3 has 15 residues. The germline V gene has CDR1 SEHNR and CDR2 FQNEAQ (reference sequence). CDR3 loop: CASVNTGGAYNEQFF. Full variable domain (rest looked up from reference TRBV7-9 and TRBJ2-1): DTGVSQNPRHKITKRGQNVTFRCDPISEHNRLYWYRQTLGQGPEFLTYFQNEAQLEKSRLLSDRFSAERPKGSFSTLEIQRTEQGDSAMYLCASVNTGGAYNEQFFGPGTRLTVL.

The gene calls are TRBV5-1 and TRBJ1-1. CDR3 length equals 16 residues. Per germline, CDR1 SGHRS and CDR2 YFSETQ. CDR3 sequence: CASSPGKRAANTEAFF. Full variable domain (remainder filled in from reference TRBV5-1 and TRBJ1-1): KAGVTQTPRYLIKTRGQQVTLSCSPISGHRSVSWYQQTPGQGLQFLFEYFSETQRNKGNFPGRFSGRQFSNSRSEMNVSTLELGDSALYLCASSPGKRAANTEAFFGQGTRLTVV.

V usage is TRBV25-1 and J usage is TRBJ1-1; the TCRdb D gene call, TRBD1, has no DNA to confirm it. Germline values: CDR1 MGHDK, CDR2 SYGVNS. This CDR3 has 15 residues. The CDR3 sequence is CASSETGTGHSEAFF. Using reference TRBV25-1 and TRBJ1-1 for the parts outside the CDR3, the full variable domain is EADIYQTPRYLVIGTGKKITLECSQTMGHDKMYWYQQDPGMELHLIHYSYGVNSTEKGDLSSESTVSRIRTEHFPLTLESARPSHTSQYLCASSETGTGHSEAFFGQGTRLTVV.

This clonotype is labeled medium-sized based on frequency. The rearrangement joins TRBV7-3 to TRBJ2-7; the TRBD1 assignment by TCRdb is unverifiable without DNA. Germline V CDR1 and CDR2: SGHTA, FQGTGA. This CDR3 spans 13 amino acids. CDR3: CASSLTDRYEQYF.

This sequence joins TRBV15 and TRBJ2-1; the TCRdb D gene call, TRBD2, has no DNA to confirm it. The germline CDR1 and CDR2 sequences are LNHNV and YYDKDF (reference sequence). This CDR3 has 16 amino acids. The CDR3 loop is CATSREPPDHRNEQFF. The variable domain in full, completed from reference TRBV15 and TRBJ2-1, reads DAMVIQNPRYQVTQFGKPVTLSCSQTLNHNVMYWYQQKSSQAPKLLFHYYDKDFNNEADTPDNFQSRRPNTSFCFLDIRSPGLGDTAMYLCATSREPPDHRNEQFFGPGTRLTVL.